The clone carrying this T cell receptor (beta chain) was counted ten times or more. The antigen is not known. Construction of TCR beta libraries was performed using quantitative 5'-RACE with molecular barcodes. TCRdb re-analysed the 5' RACE reads in MiXCR, keeping a single row per CDR3 protein. Of more than 400,000 distinct CDR3 sequences in the sample, about 5% were seen once. This sample was taken from a study of CD8 T cells in ankylosing spondylitis. Whole-study findings and limits: Within ankylosing spondylitis blood, a TCR beta motif made up of several highly homologous variants appeared to be characteristic. Clones linked with disease were CD8+ and fairly uncommon in the peripheral blood. There was reportedly significant enrichment of clones that were disease-linked in matched ankylosing spondylitis synovial fluid.

J gave up 8 bases and V 2 bases, and 8 bases lay outside the gene matches. This CDR3 spans 15 amino acids. Germline V CDR1 and CDR2: SGHRS, YFSETQ. The sequence was collected from a male donor with ankylosing spondylitis. Sequencing used blood, either unsorted or a sorted T cell fraction (not recorded which). The chain uses TRBV5-1 and TRBJ2-1, with 9 bases that match TRBD2. The CDR3 is CASSFLRGGRDEQFF. CDR3 bases: TGCGCCAGCAGCTTTTTGCGGGGGGGAAGGGATGAGCAGTTCTTC.